This T cell receptor beta chain was obtained from a study of T-cell reconstitution after alpha-beta-depleted transplantation in children. The CDR3 has 19 residues. V lost 5 bases and J 0 bases, leaving 23 bases between the germline ends. CDR1 and CDR2 from the germline V gene are LNHDA and SQIVND (reference sequence). Unique molecular identifiers featured in how the TCRbeta library was prepared. A single record per CDR3 protein comes from TCRdb applying MiXCR to the PCR reads. Of approximately 8,700 distinct CDR3 sequences detected, roughly 14% appear once; the ten largest clones hold approximately 55%.

This TCR derives from a male patient under 18 who had a stem cell transplant for acute lymphoblastic leukemia, so the T cells may come from the graft donor. This chain links TRBV19 with TRBJ1-5; D not resolved. Specimen: PBMCs, mostly from graft donor cells, collected 60 days after TCRalphabeta/CD19-depleted stem cell transplant. CDR3 in DNA: TGTGCCAGTAGTTATCTTTGGGCCAGCAAAGGGTATAGCAATCAGCCCCAGCATTTT. Translated: CASSYLWASKGYSNQPQHF.